The TCR beta chain under discussion was sequenced for a study of blood T cells in healthy people across ages. A second PCR of roughly 7 to 11 cycles used a sample-barcoded 5' primer and a J-beta primer mix. One entry per CDR3 protein, called by TCRdb with MiXCR from the 5' RACE reads. Here the sample spans roughly 2 million distinct CDR3 sequences, roughly 49% being singletons. V was shortened by 8 bases and J by 2 bases, with 15 bases between the two germline ends. Germline-derived CDR1 and CDR2 are SNHLY and FYNNEI. This CDR3 contains 14 residues. J is TRBJ2-5 and V is TRBV2; D is uncertain. Sequenced material: blood. This clonotype was sampled from a woman aged 40-49 years in good health. The CDR3 spells CASYKGVLQETQYF. In nucleotides, the CDR3 is TGTGCCAGCTATAAGGGCGTACTACAAGAGACCCAGTACTTC.